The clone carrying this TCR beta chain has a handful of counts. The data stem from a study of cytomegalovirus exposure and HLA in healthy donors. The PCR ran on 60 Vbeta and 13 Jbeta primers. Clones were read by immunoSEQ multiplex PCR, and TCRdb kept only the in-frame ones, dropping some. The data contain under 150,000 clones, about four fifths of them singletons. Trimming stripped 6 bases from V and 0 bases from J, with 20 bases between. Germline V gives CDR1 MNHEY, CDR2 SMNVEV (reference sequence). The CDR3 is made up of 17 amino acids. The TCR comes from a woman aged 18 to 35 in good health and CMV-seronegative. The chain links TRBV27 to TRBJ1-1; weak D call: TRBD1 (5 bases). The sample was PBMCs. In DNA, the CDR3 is TGTGCCAGCAGGCTCAGGGTGCAGGAACGGATGAACACTGAAGCTTTCTTT. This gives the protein CASRLRVQERMNTEAFF.